Listed here are 20 T cell receptor beta chains from one sample, sequenced in a study of OX40 agonist ivuxolimab in advanced cancers. TCRdb's copy holds only in-frame clones and misses some; the assay was immunoSEQ multiplex PCR. The profile shows about 21,000 clones, more than 75% of them singletons. The source material was CD4+ or CD8+ T cells sorted from blood, sampled in a trial of the OX40 agonist ivuxolimab. All receptors derive from an adult with an advanced solid tumor such as melanoma, head and neck, liver or kidney cancer.

V gene TRBV5-2 combines with J gene TRBJ1-2. TRBV5-2 is assigned pseudogene status. There are 16 residues in the CDR3. The CDR3, as DNA: TGTGCCAGCAAACCGTGTGGAGTACGAAAGACCTATGGCTACACCTTC. It is translated as CASKPCGVRKTYGYTF.

The V gene is TRBV5-4, the J gene TRBJ2-6; no clear D. Trimming removed 5 bases from V and 2 bases from J, with 5 bases in between. This CDR3 is built from 13 residues. The germline V gene has CDR1 SGHNT and CDR2 YYREEE (reference sequence). CDR3: CASRGAGANVLTF. CDR3 sequence (DNA): TGTGCCAGCAGGGGTGCTGGGGCCAACGTCCTGACTTTC.

J is TRBJ1-1 and V is TRBV27; D uncertain. This CDR3 comprises 13 residues. The germline gives CDR1 MNHEY, CDR2 SMNVEV (reference sequence). Trimming shortened V by 5 bases and J by 3 bases, and 10 bases separated the two germline ends. The CDR3 sequence is CASSRSLDTEAFF. The CDR3 DNA follows: TGTGCCAGCAGTCGATCACTTGACACTGAAGCTTTCTTT.

This chain connects TRBV4-2 to TRBJ1-1; no definite D call. This CDR3 spans 17 amino acids. V lost 0 bases and J lost 0, with 14 bases in between. Germline-derived CDR1 and CDR2 are LGHNA and YNFKEQ. In nucleotides, the CDR3 is TGTGCCAGCAGCCAAGATTTGGCAGTTCTGATGAACACTGAAGCTTTCTTT. Protein: CASSQDLAVLMNTEAFF.

CDR3 residues: CASSEPGVGEGPEAFF. CDR3 nucleotides: TGTGCCAGCAGTGAACCGGGGGTGGGGGAAGGGCCTGAAGCTTTCTTT. The gene calls are TRBV25-1 and TRBJ1-1, with D tentatively TRBD1 (5 bases). Looked up from germline, CDR1 is MGHDK and CDR2 is SYGVNS. Trimming removed 2 bases at V and 6 bases at J, with 19 bases between. The CDR3 consists of 16 residues. Variable domain in full (rest from reference TRBV25-1 and TRBJ1-1): EADIYQTPRYLVIGTGKKITLECSQTMGHDKMYWYQQDPGMELHLIHYSYGVNSTEKGDLSSESTVSRIRTEHFPLTLESARPSHTSQYLCASSEPGVGEGPEAFFGQGTRLTVV.

The chain employs TRBV7-9 and TRBJ2-1, with D perhaps matching TRBD2 (6 bases). V gave up 2 bases and J gave up 4 bases, with 18 bases separating them. The germline gives CDR1 SEHNR, CDR2 FQNEAQ (reference sequence). CDR3 length: 17 residues. The CDR3, as DNA: TGTGCCAGCAGCTTAATGGGGTCGGTAGCGGCGTACAATGAGCAGTTCTTC. As protein: CASSLMGSVAAYNEQFF.

This clone was picked up one time. The chain joins TRBV19 to TRBJ2-7; the match to TRBD1 covers 8 bases. CDR3 length equals 15 residues. V lost 5 bases and J lost 8; bases outside the gene matches: 14. Germline lookup yields CDR1 LNHDA and CDR2 SQIVND (reference sequence). CDR3 nucleotides: TGTGCCAGTAGTCCCCGGACAGGGCCTAGTTCTAAGCAGTACTTC. It codes for CASSPRTGPSSKQYF. Based on the CDR3 plus reference TRBV19 and TRBJ2-7, the full variable domain is DGGITQSPKYLFRKEGQNVTLSCEQNLNHDAMYWYRQDPGQGLRLIYYSQIVNDFQKGDIAEGYSVSREKKESFPLTVTSAQKNPTAFYLCASSPRTGPSSKQYFGPGTRLTVT.

Of note for this clone: At one of its ends the junction is not consistent with the germline gene, which may arise from a read error. This chain links TRBV5-1 with TRBJ2-1; D is uncertain. The CDR3 runs 11 residues. CDR1 and CDR2 from the germline V gene are SGHRS and YFSETQ. The CDR3 sequence: CAGSFYNEQFF. The CDR3 coding sequence is TGCGCCGGCAGCTTCTACAATGAGCAGTTCTTC.

The rearrangement links TRBV7-9 to TRBJ2-1; possible D gene TRBD2, 6 bases. Germline CDR1 SEHNR, CDR2 FQNEAQ (reference sequence). Trimming shortened V by 4 bases and J by 10 bases, and 14 bases separated the two germline ends. The CDR3 extends over 13 amino acids. The CDR3: CASSSAARGEQFF. The CDR3 DNA reads TGTGCCAGCAGCTCAGCAGCCCGGGGGGAGCAGTTCTTC.

The chain uses TRBV6-1 and TRBJ2-7; tentatively, D is TRBD1 (5 bases). CDR3 length equals 13 residues. V shed 7 bases and J shed 2 bases, with 12 bases lying between them. Germline CDR1 is MNHNS and CDR2 is SASEGT. The CDR3, as DNA: TGTGCCAGCAACCCCCTAGGGGCCTACGAGCAGTACTTC. Its translation is CASNPLGAYEQYF.

The genes are TRBV19 and TRBJ2-7; tentatively, D is TRBD1 (5 bases). This CDR3 contains 13 residues. V was trimmed by 3 bases and J by 1 base, leaving 7 bases between them. Germline values: CDR1 LNHDA, CDR2 SQIVND (reference sequence). The CDR3 DNA is TGTGCCAGTAGTATCACAGGATCCTACGAGCAGTACTTC. As protein: CASSITGSYEQYF.

The chain combines TRBV5-1 with TRBJ2-1; 7 bases agree with TRBD2. The CDR3 loop spans 11 amino acids. V lost 7 bases to trimming and J lost 7 bases; unmatched junction nucleotides: 2. The V gene's germline CDR1 is SGHRS and CDR2 YFSETQ. The CDR3 nucleotides read TGCGCCAGCTGGGGAGGGAATGAGCAGTTCTTC. This gives the protein CASWGGNEQFF.

The CDR3 sequence is CASSRLGSGDEKLFF. The CDR3 DNA reads TGTGCCAGTAGTAGACTCGGGAGCGGGGATGAAAAACTGTTTTTT. The chain has TRBV19 and TRBJ1-4; D is uncertain. The length of the CDR3 is 15 residues. The V gene's germline CDR1 is LNHDA and CDR2 SQIVND (reference sequence). Trimming removed 4 bases from V and 6 bases from J, with 15 bases in between.

This clone appeared once. The rearrangement uses TRBV6-4 and TRBJ2-3; D ambiguous. Trimming left V 3 bases short and J 2 bases short, with 12 bases between. From germline, CDR1 is MRHNA and CDR2 SNTAGT. This CDR3 comprises 15 residues. The CDR3 nucleotides are TGTGCCAGCAGTGAGGGTAGCAGCTTCACAGATACGCAGTATTTT. This gives the protein CASSEGSSFTDTQYF.

The rearrangement links TRBV7-7 to TRBJ2-2; the D is unclear. The CDR3 has 12 amino acids. V gave up 4 bases and J gave up 3 bases, with 3 bases separating them. The germline gives CDR1 SSHAT, CDR2 FNYEAQ (reference sequence). CDR3 sequence: CASSSDTGELFF. The CDR3 bases are TGTGCCAGCAGCTCAGACACCGGGGAGCTGTTTTTT.

The chain recombines TRBV9 with TRBJ1-1; 11 positions agree with TRBD1. This CDR3 has 16 residues. Trimming took 4 bases from V and 6 from J; bases not matched to a gene: 11. The germline CDR1 and CDR2 sequences are SGDLS and YYNGEE. CDR3 in DNA: TGTGCCAGCAGCACCCCTGGGGCGGGACAGGGGGCTGAAGCTTTCTTT. Translated, it gives CASSTPGAGQGAEAFF.

The chain joins TRBV19 to TRBJ1-6; the D is unclear. CDR3 size: 14 residues. V shed 0 bases and J shed 7 bases, with 7 bases lying between them. Germline V gene sequence: CDR1 LNHDA, CDR2 SQIVND (reference sequence). As DNA, the CDR3 is TGTGCCAGTAGTATAGAGGGATACAATTCACCCCTCCACTTT. It codes for CASSIEGYNSPLHF.

This clone was observed a few times. The rearrangement joins TRBV10-2 to TRBJ1-1; TRBD1 is a possible D gene (5 bases). The germline CDR1 and CDR2 sequences are WSHSY and SAAADI. The CDR3 is 16 residues long. Trimming removed 2 bases at V and 1 base at J, with 14 bases between. The CDR3, as DNA: TGCGCCAGCAGTGAGGGTAGAAGGGGACCGAACACTGAAGCTTTCTTT. Encoded protein: CASSEGRRGPNTEAFF.

In DNA, the CDR3 is TGTGCCTGGGGTTGGGGGGTGAACACTGAAGCTTTCTTT. Its protein is CAWGWGVNTEAFF. This chain links TRBV30 with TRBJ1-1; D is perhaps TRBD1 (5 bases). V gave up 5 bases and J gave up 0 bases, with 10 bases separating them. Germline V lookup: CDR1 GTSNPN, CDR2 SVGIG (reference sequence). This CDR3 region has 13 residues.

This chain uses TRBV11-2 with TRBJ2-1; 9 bases match TRBD2. Germline-derived CDR1 and CDR2 are SGHAT and FQNNGV. With 4 bases clipped from V and 2 bases from J, the junction kept 12 bases outside the gene matches. The CDR3 contains 18 residues. The CDR3 spells CASSSPLSGRTPYNEQFF. CDR3 nucleotide sequence: TGTGCCAGCAGCTCCCCTCTAAGCGGGAGGACCCCCTACAATGAGCAGTTCTTC.